This T cell receptor beta chain was observed in a study of radiotherapy plus CTLA-4 blockade in lung cancer. Study-wide background: Objective responses were observed in about a sixth of patients, and disease control was achieved by over 30%. Study-wide points: Early blood T cell clone dynamics, with interferon-beta, were reported to best predict response.

With regard to this clone: Antigen specificity is unknown.

The assay was immunoSEQ multiplex PCR, and TCRdb's table has in-frame clones only and misses some. The sample yields about 95,000 clones, 83% seen once. Sample: peripheral blood, taken from a patient treated with radiotherapy plus ipilimumab. The source of this sequence is a human donor with non-small cell lung cancer who had stable disease on radiotherapy plus ipilimumab.

As DNA, the CDR3 is TGTGCCAGCAGTGGGAGTGGAGGATCTGGCACCGGGGAGCTGTTTTTT. Its translation: CASSGSGGSGTGELFF. This chain joins TRBV2 and TRBJ2-2; D is possibly TRBD2 (5 bases). Deletions cut 4 bases from V and 4 bases from J, with 16 bases between. Germline loops: CDR1 SNHLY, CDR2 FYNNEI. The CDR3 extends over 16 amino acids.